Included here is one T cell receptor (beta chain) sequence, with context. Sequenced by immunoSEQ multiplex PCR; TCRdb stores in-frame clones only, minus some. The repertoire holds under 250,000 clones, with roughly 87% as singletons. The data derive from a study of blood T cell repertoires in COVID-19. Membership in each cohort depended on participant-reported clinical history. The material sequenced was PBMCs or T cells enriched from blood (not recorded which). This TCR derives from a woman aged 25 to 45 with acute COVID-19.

The CDR3 protein is CASSLLLAISTDTQYF. The CDR3 coding sequence is TGTGCCAGCAGCTTGTTACTAGCGATCAGCACAGATACGCAGTATTTT. This chain links TRBV5-6 with TRBJ2-3; 7 bases match TRBD2. This CDR3 is built from 16 residues. Germline lookup yields CDR1 SGHDT and CDR2 YYEEEE. V was pared by 1 base and J by 0 bases, with 5 bases of the junction left unmatched. The complete variable domain, with remaining parts taken from reference TRBV5-6 and TRBJ2-3, reads DAGVTQSPTHLIKTRGQQVTLRCSPKSGHDTVSWYQQALGQGPQFIFQYYEEEERQRGNFPDRFSGHQFPNYSSELNVNALLLGDSALYLCASSLLLAISTDTQYFGPGTRLTVL.